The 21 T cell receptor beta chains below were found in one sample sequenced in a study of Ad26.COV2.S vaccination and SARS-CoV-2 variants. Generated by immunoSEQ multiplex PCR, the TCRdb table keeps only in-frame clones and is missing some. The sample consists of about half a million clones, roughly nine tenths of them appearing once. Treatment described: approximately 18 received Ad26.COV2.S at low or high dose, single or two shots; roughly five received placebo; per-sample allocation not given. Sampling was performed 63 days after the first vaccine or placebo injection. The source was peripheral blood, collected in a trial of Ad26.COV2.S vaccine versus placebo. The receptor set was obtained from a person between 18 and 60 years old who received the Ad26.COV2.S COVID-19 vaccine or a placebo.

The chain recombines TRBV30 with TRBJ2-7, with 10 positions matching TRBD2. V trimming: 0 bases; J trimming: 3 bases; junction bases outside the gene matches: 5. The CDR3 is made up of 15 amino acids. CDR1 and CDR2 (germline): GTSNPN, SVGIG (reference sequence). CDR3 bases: TGTGCCTGGAGTGTAGGTCTAGCGGGAGACTACGAGCAGTACTTC. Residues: CAWSVGLAGDYEQYF. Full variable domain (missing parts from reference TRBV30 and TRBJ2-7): SQTIHQWPATLVQPVGSPLSLECTVEGTSNPNLYWYRQAAGRGLQLLFYSVGIGQISSEVPQNLSASRPQDRQFILSSKKLLLSDSGFYLCAWSVGLAGDYEQYFGPGTRLTVT.

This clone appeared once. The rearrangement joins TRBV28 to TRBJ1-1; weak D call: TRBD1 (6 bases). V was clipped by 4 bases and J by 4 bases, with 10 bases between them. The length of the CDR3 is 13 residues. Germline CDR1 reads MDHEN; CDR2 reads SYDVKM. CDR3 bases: TGTGCCAGCAGTTGGGGGCATGGCACTGAAGCTTTCTTT. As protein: CASSWGHGTEAFF.

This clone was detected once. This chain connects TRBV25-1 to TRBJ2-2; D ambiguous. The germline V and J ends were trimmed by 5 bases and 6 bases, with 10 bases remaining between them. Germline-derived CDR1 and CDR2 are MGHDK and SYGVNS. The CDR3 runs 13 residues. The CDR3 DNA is TGTGCCAGCAGTAGCTCTTGGGCCGGGGAGCTGTTTTTT. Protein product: CASSSSWAGELFF.

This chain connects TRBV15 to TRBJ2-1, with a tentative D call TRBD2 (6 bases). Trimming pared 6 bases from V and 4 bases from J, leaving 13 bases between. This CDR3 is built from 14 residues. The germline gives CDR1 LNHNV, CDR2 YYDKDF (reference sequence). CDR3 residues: CATSRRGPYNEQFF. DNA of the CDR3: TGTGCCACCAGTCGGCGGGGACCTTACAATGAGCAGTTCTTC.

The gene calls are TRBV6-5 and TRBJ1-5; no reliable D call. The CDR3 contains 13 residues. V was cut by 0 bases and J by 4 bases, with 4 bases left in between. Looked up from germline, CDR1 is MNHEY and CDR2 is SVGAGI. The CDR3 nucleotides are TGTGCCAGCAGTTACTCGGAGAATCAGCCCCAGCATTTT. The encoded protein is CASSYSENQPQHF.

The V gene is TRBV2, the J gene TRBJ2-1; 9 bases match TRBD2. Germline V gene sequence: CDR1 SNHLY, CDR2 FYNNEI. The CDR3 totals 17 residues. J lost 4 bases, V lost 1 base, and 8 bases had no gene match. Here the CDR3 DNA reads TGTGCCAGCAGTGAAGATCCCCTAGCGGGGCCTTACAATGAGCAGTTCTTC. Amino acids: CASSEDPLAGPYNEQFF.

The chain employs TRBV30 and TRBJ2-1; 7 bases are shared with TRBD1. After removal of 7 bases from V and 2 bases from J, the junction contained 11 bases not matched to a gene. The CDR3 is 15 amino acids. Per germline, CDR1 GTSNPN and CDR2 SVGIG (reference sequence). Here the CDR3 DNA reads TGTGCCTCAGGGGGACGGAAGGCCACCTACAATGAGCAGTTCTTC. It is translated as CASGGRKATYNEQFF.

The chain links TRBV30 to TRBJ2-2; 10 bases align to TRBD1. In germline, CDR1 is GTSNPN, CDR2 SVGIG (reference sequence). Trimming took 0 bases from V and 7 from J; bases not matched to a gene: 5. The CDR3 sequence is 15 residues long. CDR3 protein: CAWSVPTGGHGELFF. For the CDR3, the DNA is TGTGCCTGGAGTGTTCCGACAGGGGGCCACGGGGAGCTGTTTTTT.

Here the CDR3 reads CASTYSTGQPQHF. The CDR3 nucleotides read TGTGCCAGCACATATTCGACCGGGCAGCCCCAGCATTTT. This chain uses TRBV2 with TRBJ1-5, with unresolved D. Trimming removed 7 bases at V and 7 bases at J, with 14 bases between. This CDR3 has 13 amino acids. Germline values: CDR1 SNHLY, CDR2 FYNNEI. Using reference TRBV2 and TRBJ1-5 for the parts outside the CDR3, the full variable domain is EPEVTQTPSHQVTQMGQEVILRCVPISNHLYFYWYRQILGQKVEFLVSFYNNEISEKSEIFDDQFSVERPDGSNFTLKIRSTKLEDSAMYFCASTYSTGQPQHFGDGTRLSIL.

For the CDR3, the DNA is TGTGCCAGCAGCCTTCGACAGGGCATTTCAGAGACCCAGTACTTC. Amino acids: CASSLRQGISETQYF. This sequence joins TRBV7-8 and TRBJ2-5, with 7 bases fitting TRBD1. Germline V CDR1 and CDR2: SGHVS, FQNEAQ. The CDR3 contains 15 residues. The ends lost 5 bases at V and 4 bases at J; junction bases unmatched: 10.

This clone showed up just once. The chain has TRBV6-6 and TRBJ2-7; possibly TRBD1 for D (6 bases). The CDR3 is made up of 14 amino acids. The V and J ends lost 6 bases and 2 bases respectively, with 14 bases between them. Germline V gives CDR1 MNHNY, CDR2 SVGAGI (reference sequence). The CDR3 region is CASRLGGSPYEQYF. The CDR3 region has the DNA TGTGCCAGCAGACTTGGGGGCAGTCCCTACGAGCAGTACTTC.

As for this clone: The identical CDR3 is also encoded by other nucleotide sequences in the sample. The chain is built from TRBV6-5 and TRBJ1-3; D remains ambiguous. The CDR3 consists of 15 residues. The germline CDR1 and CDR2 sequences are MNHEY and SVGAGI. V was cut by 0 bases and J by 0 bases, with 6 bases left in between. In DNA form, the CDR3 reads TGTGCCAGCAGTTACTCAAGGCGCTCTGGAAACACCATATATTTT. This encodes CASSYSRRSGNTIYF.

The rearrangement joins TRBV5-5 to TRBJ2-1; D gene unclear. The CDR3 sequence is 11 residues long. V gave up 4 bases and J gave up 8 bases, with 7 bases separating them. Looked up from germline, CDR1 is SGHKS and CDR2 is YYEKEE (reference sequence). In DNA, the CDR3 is TGTGCCAGCAGCCCCTTCGATGAGCAGTTCTTC. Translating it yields CASSPFDEQFF.

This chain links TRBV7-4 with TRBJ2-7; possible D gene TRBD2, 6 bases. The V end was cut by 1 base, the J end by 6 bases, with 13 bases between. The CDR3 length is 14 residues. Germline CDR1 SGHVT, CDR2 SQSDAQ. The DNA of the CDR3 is TGTGCCAGCAGCTTAGAGAGCAGGGAGGTCGAGCAGTACTTC. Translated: CASSLESREVEQYF.

The CDR3 DNA reads TGTGCCAGCAGTTACGCGGGAGGGGGCACAGATACGCAGTATTTT. This translates into CASSYAGGGTDTQYF. The chain recombines TRBV6-5 with TRBJ2-3; TRBD2 matches at 9 bases. CDR3 length: 15 residues. The ends lost 2 bases at V and 1 base at J; junction bases unmatched: 1. Germline values: CDR1 MNHEY, CDR2 SVGAGI.

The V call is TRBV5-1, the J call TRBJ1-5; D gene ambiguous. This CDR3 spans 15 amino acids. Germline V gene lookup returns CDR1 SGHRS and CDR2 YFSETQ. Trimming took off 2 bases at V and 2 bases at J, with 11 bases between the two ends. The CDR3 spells CASSFGGEGNQPQHF. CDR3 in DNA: TGCGCCAGCAGCTTCGGCGGGGAGGGCAATCAGCCCCAGCATTTT.

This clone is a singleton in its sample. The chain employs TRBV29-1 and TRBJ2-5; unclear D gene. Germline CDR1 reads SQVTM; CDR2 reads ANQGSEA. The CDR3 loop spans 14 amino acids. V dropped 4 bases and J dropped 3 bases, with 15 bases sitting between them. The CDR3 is CSVVVGIHKETQYF. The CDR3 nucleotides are TGCAGCGTTGTGGTAGGGATCCACAAAGAGACCCAGTACTTC.

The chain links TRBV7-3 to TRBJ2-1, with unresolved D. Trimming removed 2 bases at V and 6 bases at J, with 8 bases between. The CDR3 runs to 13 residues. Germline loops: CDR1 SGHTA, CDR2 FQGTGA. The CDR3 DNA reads TGTGCCAGCAGCTTATACTACCGCAATGAGCAGTTCTTC. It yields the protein CASSLYYRNEQFF.

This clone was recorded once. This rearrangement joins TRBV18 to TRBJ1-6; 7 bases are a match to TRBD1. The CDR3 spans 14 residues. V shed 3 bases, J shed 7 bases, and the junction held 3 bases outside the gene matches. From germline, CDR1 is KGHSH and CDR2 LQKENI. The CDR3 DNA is TGTGCCAGCTCACCGGGGACAGCCAATTCACCCCTCCACTTT. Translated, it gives CASSPGTANSPLHF.

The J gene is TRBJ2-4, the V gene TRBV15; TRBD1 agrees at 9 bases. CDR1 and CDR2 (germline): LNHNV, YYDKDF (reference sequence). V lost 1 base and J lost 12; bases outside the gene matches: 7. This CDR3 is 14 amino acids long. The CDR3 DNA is TGTGCCACCAGCAGAGCCAGGGACAGGGTGCATCAGTACTTC. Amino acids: CATSRARDRVHQYF.

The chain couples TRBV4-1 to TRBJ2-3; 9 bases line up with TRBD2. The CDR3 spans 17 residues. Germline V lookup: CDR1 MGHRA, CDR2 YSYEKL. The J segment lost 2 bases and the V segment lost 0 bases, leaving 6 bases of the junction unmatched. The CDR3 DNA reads TGCGCCAGCAGCCAAGATGGCAAGCGGGGGGCCACAGATACGCAGTATTTT. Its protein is CASSQDGKRGATDTQYF.